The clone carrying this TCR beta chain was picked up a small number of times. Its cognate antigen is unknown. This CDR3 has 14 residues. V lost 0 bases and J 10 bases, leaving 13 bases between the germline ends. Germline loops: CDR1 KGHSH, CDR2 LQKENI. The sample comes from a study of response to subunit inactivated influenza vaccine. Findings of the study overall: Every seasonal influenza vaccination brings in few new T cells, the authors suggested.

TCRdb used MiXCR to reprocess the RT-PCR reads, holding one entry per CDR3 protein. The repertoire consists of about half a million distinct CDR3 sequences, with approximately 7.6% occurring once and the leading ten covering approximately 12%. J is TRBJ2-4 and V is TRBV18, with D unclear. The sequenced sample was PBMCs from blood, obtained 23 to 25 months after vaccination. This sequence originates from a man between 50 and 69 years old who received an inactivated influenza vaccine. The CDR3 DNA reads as TGTGCCAGCTCACCACCGGGCAGGAACAGTATTCAGTACTTC. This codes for CASSPPGRNSIQYF.